This entry lists 15 T cell receptor beta chains sequenced from one sample in a study of blood T cell repertoires in COVID-19. Sequencing was performed with immunoSEQ multiplex PCR; in TCRdb, only in-frame clones are kept and a portion is missing. The top ten clones hold approximately 9.3% of a sample with about 91,000 clones, roughly 71% of them seen once. What was sequenced was peripheral blood. The receptors shown here come from a woman older than 75 with acute or convalescent COVID-19.

V is TRBV2 and J is TRBJ1-4, with TRBD1 as a possible D gene (6 bases). The germline V gene encodes CDR1 SNHLY and CDR2 FYNNEI. This CDR3 is built from 16 residues. The V end was cut by 6 bases, the J end by 8 bases, with 22 bases between. The CDR3 DNA sequence: TGTGCCAGCAGGGGACACCAGCTCCGGGACAACGAAAAACTGTTTTTT. This encodes CASRGHQLRDNEKLFF. Full variable domain (rest looked up from reference TRBV2 and TRBJ1-4): EPEVTQTPSHQVTQMGQEVILRCVPISNHLYFYWYRQILGQKVEFLVSFYNNEISEKSEIFDDQFSVERPDGSNFTLKIRSTKLEDSAMYFCASRGHQLRDNEKLFFGSGTQLSVL.

The chain recombines TRBV10-3 with TRBJ2-7, with a possible D match to TRBD2 (5 bases). CDR3 length equals 11 residues. With 8 bases removed from V and 5 bases from J, the gap between germline ends came to 10 bases. CDR1 ENHRY and CDR2 SYGVKD come from the germline V gene. This CDR3 is CAIGRVDEQYF. Here the CDR3 DNA reads TGTGCCATCGGGCGGGTGGACGAGCAGTACTTC.

In this sample, this clone turned up a few times. J is TRBJ2-5 and V is TRBV5-1; TRBD2 agrees at 13 bases. Trimming took 6 bases from V and 2 from J; bases not matched to a gene: 4. There are 15 residues in the CDR3. Germline V gene sequence: CDR1 SGHRS, CDR2 YFSETQ. The CDR3, as DNA: TGCGCCAGCATCCGGACTAGCGGGGGACAAGAGACCCAGTACTTC. Its protein product is CASIRTSGGQETQYF.

The V and J genes are TRBV28 and TRBJ1-5; 9 bases are shared with TRBD1. From germline, CDR1 is MDHEN and CDR2 SYDVKM. The CDR3 runs to 14 residues. After removal of 4 bases from V and 7 bases from J, the junction contained 5 bases not matched to a gene. CDR3 amino acids: CASSSGQGRQPQHF. The CDR3, as DNA: TGTGCCAGCAGTTCGGGACAGGGACGCCAGCCCCAGCATTTT.

The V gene is TRBV7-3, the J gene TRBJ1-2; TRBD1 matches 10 bases. The CDR3 runs to 18 residues. The V gene end was trimmed by 2 bases and the J gene end by 6 bases; junction bases not matched to a gene: 15. Germline CDR1 SGHTA, CDR2 FQGTGA. CDR3 DNA sequence: TGTGCCAGCAGCTTATACGGGACCCCGGGACAGGGGTGGGATGGCTACACCTTC. The encoded protein is CASSLYGTPGQGWDGYTF.

This chain connects TRBV7-2 to TRBJ2-1, with 7 bases aligning to TRBD2. The CDR3 is made up of 16 amino acids. J lost 1 base, V lost 2 bases, and 5 bases had no gene match. Germline-derived CDR1 and CDR2 are SGHTA and FQGNSA. The CDR3 nucleotides are TGTGCCAGCAGCTTAAATCAGCGGGGATCCTACAATGAGCAGTTCTTC. Its translation is CASSLNQRGSYNEQFF.

The gene calls are TRBV7-9 and TRBJ1-3; D is ambiguous. The CDR3 sequence is 13 residues long. Per germline, CDR1 SEHNR and CDR2 FQNEAQ (reference sequence). The V and J ends lost 7 bases and 2 bases respectively, with 9 bases between them. CDR3 nucleotide sequence: TGTGCCAGCACCGGGCAGGCTGGAAACACCATATATTTT. Encoded protein: CASTGQAGNTIYF. Full variable domain (remainder filled in from reference TRBV7-9 and TRBJ1-3): DTGVSQNPRHKITKRGQNVTFRCDPISEHNRLYWYRQTLGQGPEFLTYFQNEAQLEKSRLLSDRFSAERPKGSFSTLEIQRTEQGDSAMYLCASTGQAGNTIYFGEGSWLTVV.

V is TRBV7-2 and J is TRBJ2-7, with D possibly matching TRBD1 (6 bases). V shed 3 bases and J shed 3 bases, with 15 bases lying between them. This CDR3 has 15 residues. The germline V gene has CDR1 SGHTA and CDR2 FQGNSA. CDR3 nucleotide sequence: TGTGCCAGCAGCTTTTCCAGGGGCCCAGTCTACGAGCAGTACTTC. It encodes CASSFSRGPVYEQYF.

This clone was seen a handful of times. V gene TRBV7-3 combines with J gene TRBJ1-1; 8 nucleotides line up with TRBD1. This CDR3 is 16 amino acids long. From germline, CDR1 is SGHTA and CDR2 FQGTGA. Trimming took 7 bases from V and 0 from J; bases not matched to a gene: 10. The DNA for the CDR3 is TGTGCCAGCACCCCGACAGGGGCTTTCATGAACACTGAAGCTTTCTTT. This translates into CASTPTGAFMNTEAFF.

This clone showed up just a few times. V and J are TRBV28 and TRBJ1-2, with D perhaps TRBD1 (6 bases). The CDR3 has 13 amino acids. Germline V gives CDR1 MDHEN, CDR2 SYDVKM. V was trimmed by 3 bases and J by 4 bases, leaving 9 bases between them. Here the CDR3 DNA reads TGTGCCAGCAGTTTTGGACAGCGCTATGGCTACACCTTC. Residues: CASSFGQRYGYTF.

The chain joins TRBV19 to TRBJ1-1; 9 nucleotides agree with TRBD1. The CDR3 has 14 residues. With V trimmed by 4 bases and J by 5 bases, 5 bases remained unmatched. Germline values: CDR1 LNHDA, CDR2 SQIVND (reference sequence). CDR3 in amino acids: CASSTGQGGTEAFF. As DNA, the CDR3 is TGTGCCAGTAGTACGGGACAGGGAGGGACTGAAGCTTTCTTT. The variable domain in full, completed from reference TRBV19 and TRBJ1-1, reads DGGITQSPKYLFRKEGQNVTLSCEQNLNHDAMYWYRQDPGQGLRLIYYSQIVNDFQKGDIAEGYSVSREKKESFPLTVTSAQKNPTAFYLCASSTGQGGTEAFFGQGTRLTVV.

This chain links TRBV6-5 with TRBJ2-5; 8 bases line up with TRBD1. The CDR3 consists of 13 residues. Germline assignment: CDR1 MNHEY and CDR2 SVGAGI. V shed 8 bases, J shed 5 bases, and the junction held 7 bases outside the gene matches. The CDR3 reads CASSRDRQETQYF. The CDR3 DNA sequence: TGTGCCAGCTCCCGGGACAGGCAGGAGACCCAGTACTTC.

The J gene is TRBJ1-1, the V gene TRBV23-1; TRBD1 matches at 10 bases. TRBV23-1 is reported as an ORF; its role is uncertain. This CDR3 has 14 residues. V dropped 6 bases and J dropped 2; count of bases not matched to a gene: 3. CDR3 sequence reads: CASSGTGVNTEAFF. CDR3 coding DNA: TGCGCCAGCAGCGGGACAGGGGTTAACACTGAAGCTTTCTTT.

This clone has at least ten counts. CDR3: CASSPSGTGARSPLHF. The CDR3 DNA is TGTGCCAGCAGCCCCTCCGGAACAGGGGCTCGTTCACCCCTCCACTTT. The chain combines TRBV7-9 with TRBJ1-6; 7 bases agree with TRBD1. V was pared by 5 bases and J by 9 bases, with 13 bases of the junction left unmatched. In germline, CDR1 is SEHNR, CDR2 FQNEAQ (reference sequence). The CDR3 is 16 residues long.

CDR3 amino acids: CSVSTGISGNTIYF. The CDR3 DNA reads TGCAGCGTATCTACAGGGATATCTGGAAACACCATATATTTT. The V call is TRBV29-1, the J call TRBJ1-3; maybe TRBD1 (6 bases). Trimming left V 6 bases short and J 1 base short, with 13 bases between. CDR1 and CDR2 (germline): SQVTM, ANQGSEA. This CDR3 contains 14 residues.